One and the same sample provided the 3 T cell receptor beta chains below, sequenced in a study of PD-L1 blockade in urothelial cancer (dated by TCRdb to 2015 to 2018). The time point tag for this specimen amounts to: pretreatment peripheral blood. Library preparation used the immunoSEQ multiplex PCR assay. Sourced from immuneACCESS, this table was stored by TCRdb with only in-frame sequences that have V and J called. A share of the clones is absent; for the studies checked, an unresolved V gene accounts for under half, and the remainder has no known explanation. The sample table shows 15,000 to 20,000 clones, and 70% to 90% are seen once. Of the sample, roughly 12% falls within the top ten clones. The material was PBMCs, obtained around atezolizumab (anti-PD-L1) treatment. All receptors derive from a man in his sixties or seventies with urothelial cancer.

CDR3 residues: CASRASGGGLNEQFF. CDR3 nucleotides: TGTGCCAGCAGAGCTAGCGGGGGAGGTCTCAATGAGCAGTTCTTC. The chain couples TRBV7-6 to TRBJ2-1; 10 positions match TRBD2. Germline trimming cut 6 bases from V and 6 bases from J; bases unmatched to any gene: 8. In germline, CDR1 is SGHVS, CDR2 FNYEAQ. The CDR3 spans 15 residues.

V gene TRBV6-1 combines with J gene TRBJ1-2, with TRBD1 matching 7 bases. V shed 4 bases and J 4 bases; nucleotides not matched to a gene: 9. The CDR3 is 15 residues long. Germline CDR1 reads MNHNS; CDR2 reads SASEGT. The CDR3 DNA sequence: TGTGCCAGCAGTGCCCAAACGGGACAGATCTATGGCTACACCTTC. Its protein is CASSAQTGQIYGYTF.

This clone was counted a single time. V is TRBV6-6 and J is TRBJ1-1, with D unresolved. This CDR3 has 14 amino acids. Germline values: CDR1 MNHNY, CDR2 SVGAGI (reference sequence). Trimming took off 6 bases at V and 3 bases at J, with 14 bases between the two ends. The CDR3 DNA reads as TGTGCCAGCAGGCCCACATCCGGGGACACTGAAGCTTTCTTT. It specifies CASRPTSGDTEAFF.